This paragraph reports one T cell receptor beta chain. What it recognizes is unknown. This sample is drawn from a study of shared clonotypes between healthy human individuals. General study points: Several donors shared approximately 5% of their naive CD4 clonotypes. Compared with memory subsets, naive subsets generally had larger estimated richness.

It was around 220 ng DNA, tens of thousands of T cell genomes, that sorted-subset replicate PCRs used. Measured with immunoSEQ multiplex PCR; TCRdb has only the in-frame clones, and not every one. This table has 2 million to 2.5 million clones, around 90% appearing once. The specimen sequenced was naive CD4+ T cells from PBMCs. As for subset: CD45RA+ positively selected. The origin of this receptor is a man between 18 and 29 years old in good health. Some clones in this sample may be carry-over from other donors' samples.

The CDR3 protein is CASRPRSLGGYTF. The CDR3 DNA reads TGTGCCAGCAGGCCACGATCCCTGGGGGGCTACACCTTC. V usage is TRBV28 and J usage is TRBJ1-2, with unresolved D. The CDR3 is 13 amino acids. V lost 6 bases and J lost 8, with 16 bases in between. Germline V gives CDR1 MDHEN, CDR2 SYDVKM.